The text below deals with one T cell receptor beta chain. This sample was taken from a study of blood T cell repertoires in COVID-19. As processed by the authors: Reference gene primers were amplified, and this amplification served to estimate nucleated cell counts. The table came from immunoSEQ multiplex PCR; TCRdb's copy has only in-frame clones and leaves some out. Clone size and the V and J calls come from that table; the DNA yielded D and trimming. Here the sample spans around 320,000 clones, about 91% being singletons. V shed 1 base and J 2 bases; nucleotides not matched to a gene: 5. The CDR3 runs to 16 residues. Germline V CDR1 and CDR2: MGHRA, YSYEKL.

The TCR sequence derives from a woman in her 30s who had recovered from COVID-19. Sequenced input: peripheral blood. The genes are TRBV4-1 and TRBJ2-5, with 9 positions matching TRBD2. The CDR3 sequence: CASSQVGRGGQETQYF. The CDR3 DNA is TGCGCCAGCAGCCAAGTGGGGCGGGGGGGGCAAGAGACCCAGTACTTC.